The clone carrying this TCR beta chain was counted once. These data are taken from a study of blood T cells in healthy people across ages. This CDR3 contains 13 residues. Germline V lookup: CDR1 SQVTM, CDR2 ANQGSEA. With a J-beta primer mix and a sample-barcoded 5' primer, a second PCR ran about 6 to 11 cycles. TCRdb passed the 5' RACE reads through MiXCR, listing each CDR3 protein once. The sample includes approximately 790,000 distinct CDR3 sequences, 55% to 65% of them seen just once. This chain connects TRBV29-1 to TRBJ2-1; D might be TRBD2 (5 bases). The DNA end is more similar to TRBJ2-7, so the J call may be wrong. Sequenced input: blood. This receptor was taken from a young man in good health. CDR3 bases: TGCAGCGTTGTAGGAGGCTGTGCCCACGAGCAGTACTTC. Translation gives CSVVGGCAHEQYF.